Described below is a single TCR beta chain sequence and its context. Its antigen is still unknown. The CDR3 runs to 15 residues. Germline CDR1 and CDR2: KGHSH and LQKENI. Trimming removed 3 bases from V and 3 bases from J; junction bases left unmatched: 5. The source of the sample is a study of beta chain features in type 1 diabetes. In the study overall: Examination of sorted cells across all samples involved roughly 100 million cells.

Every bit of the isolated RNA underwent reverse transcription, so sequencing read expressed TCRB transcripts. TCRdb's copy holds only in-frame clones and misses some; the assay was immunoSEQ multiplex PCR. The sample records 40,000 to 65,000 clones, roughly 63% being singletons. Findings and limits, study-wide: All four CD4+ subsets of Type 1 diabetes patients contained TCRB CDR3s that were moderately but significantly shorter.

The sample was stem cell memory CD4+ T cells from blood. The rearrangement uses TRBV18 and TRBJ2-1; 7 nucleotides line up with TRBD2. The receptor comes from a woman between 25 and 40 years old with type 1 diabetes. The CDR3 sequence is CASSPRREVYNEQFF. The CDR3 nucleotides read TGTGCCAGCTCACCGCGACGGGAGGTCTACAATGAGCAGTTCTTC.